This TCR beta chain was sequenced in a study of human T cells and chemical hapten exposure. Study-wide background: Patients, chiefly female, had alopecia areata, totalis or universalis.

Many counts were recorded for this clonotype. Authors' methods: Counts of TCRs in each sample centred on a median of around 96,000 and extended from about 24,000 to 680,000. TCRdb processed the RACE reads anew with MiXCR; each CDR3 protein has one entry. V and J calls and clone size were set by TCRdb, not the authors. The data show some 400,000 distinct CDR3 sequences, with roughly 5.3% seen just once and roughly 2.6% held by the top ten. The CDR3 is 13 amino acids. Germline CDR1 LGHDT, CDR2 YNNKEL (reference sequence). Trimming shortened V by 5 bases and J by 6 bases, and 11 bases separated the two germline ends. Noted time point: pre-sensitization, week 0. The sample's treatment: therapeutic diphenylcyclopropenone sensitization with weekly scalp DPC. The study extracted total RNA from unfractionated whole blood.

V and J are TRBV3-1 and TRBJ1-5; tentative D call: TRBD1 (6 bases). This TCR came from a woman in her forties or fifties with alopecia areata. Some clones in this sample may be carry-over from other donors' samples. The starting material was whole blood, obtained in connection with sensitization to the hapten diphenylcyclopropenone (DPC). The CDR3 loop reads CASSTGLSQPQHF. The CDR3 DNA reads as TGTGCCAGCAGCACAGGGCTCAGTCAGCCCCAGCATTTT.